The 29 T cell receptor beta chains in this list originate from one sample, sequenced in a study of CD8 T cells in ankylosing spondylitis. TCRdb used MiXCR to reprocess the 5' RACE reads, holding one entry per CDR3 protein. The table has around 210,000 distinct CDR3 sequences, roughly 8.2% seen once. The source material was blood, either unsorted or a sorted T cell fraction (not recorded which). Receptor source: a female donor with ankylosing spondylitis or in good health (not recorded which).

This clonotype occurred many times. J is TRBJ2-7 and V is TRBV7-9, with D tentatively TRBD1 (6 bases). V lost 5 bases and J lost 4, with 9 bases in between. The V gene's germline CDR1 is SEHNR and CDR2 FQNEAQ (reference sequence). The CDR3 runs to 12 residues. As DNA, the CDR3 is TGTGCCAGCAGCCTACAGGGATACGAGCAGTACTTC. It codes for CASSLQGYEQYF. The whole variable domain, remainder taken from reference TRBV7-9 and TRBJ2-7, is DTGVSQNPRHKITKRGQNVTFRCDPISEHNRLYWYRQTLGQGPEFLTYFQNEAQLEKSRLLSDRFSAERPKGSFSTLEIQRTEQGDSAMYLCASSLQGYEQYFGPGTRLTVT.

This clonotype was observed many times. This chain joins TRBV20-1 and TRBJ1-1; a weak D match, TRBD1 (5 bases). The CDR3 spans 14 residues. V lost 4 bases to trimming and J lost 5 bases, with 17 bases between them. Germline V CDR1 and CDR2: DFQATT, SNEGSKA (reference sequence). CDR3: CSATSGRAGTEAFF. For the CDR3, the DNA is TGCAGTGCTACCTCGGGCAGGGCGGGAACTGAAGCTTTCTTT.

Ten or more counts support this clonotype. This chain links TRBV5-5 with TRBJ1-1; no definite D call. The V gene lost 7 bases and the J gene lost 2 bases, with 24 bases spanning the gap. Per the germline V gene, CDR1 is SGHKS and CDR2 is YYEKEE (reference sequence). CDR3 length equals 17 residues. CDR3 nucleotide sequence: TGTGCCAGCCGACTTACACTGGACTTTTCAGCCAACACTGAAGCTTTCTTT. The encoded protein is CASRLTLDFSANTEAFF.

This clonotype was seen repeatedly, ten times or more. The CDR3 nucleotides are TGTGCCAGCAGCCTCAGGGGCCGGAACACCGGGGAGCTGTTTTTT. Encoded protein: CASSLRGRNTGELFF. The chain uses TRBV12-3 or TRBV12-4 and TRBJ2-2, with D perhaps matching TRBD1 (6 bases). V shed 6 bases and J shed 1 base, with 12 bases lying between them. The CDR3 runs to 15 residues.

In its sample, this clonotype was seen a few times. The chain recombines TRBV11-2 with TRBJ2-3, with D perhaps matching TRBD2 (6 bases). The CDR3 sequence is 16 residues long. V shed 3 bases and J shed 2 bases, with 15 bases lying between them. Germline-derived CDR1 and CDR2 are SGHAT and FQNNGV. The DNA of the CDR3 is TGTGCCAGCAGCTTGGAGACCGGGGGAATCACAGATACGCAGTATTTT. Translating it yields CASSLETGGITDTQYF.

This clonotype was found many times. The rearrangement joins TRBV6-2 or TRBV6-3 to TRBJ2-1, with 7 bases that match TRBD2. The CDR3 has 16 residues. In germline, CDR1 is MNHEY, CDR2 SVGEGT. Trimming at V came to 6 bases and at J to 4 bases, leaving 12 bases not matched to a gene. The DNA for the CDR3 is TGTGCCAGCAGCCCACCTGGGGGAGGGCCTTACAATGAGCAGTTCTTC. Protein product: CASSPPGGGPYNEQFF.

There are many counts of this clonotype. The chain uses TRBV5-1 and TRBJ2-5; D is unresolved. CDR1 and CDR2 (germline): SGHRS, YFSETQ. The CDR3 consists of 16 residues. Trimming cost V 1 base and J 0 bases, with 13 bases left between them. Here the CDR3 DNA reads TGCGCCAGCAGCTTGCGGGCAGCGAGCAACCAAGAGACCCAGTACTTC. It specifies CASSLRAASNQETQYF.

Many counts were recorded for this clonotype. The V call is TRBV4-2, the J call TRBJ1-1, with D tentatively TRBD1 (5 bases). The CDR3 runs to 14 residues. The germline V gene encodes CDR1 LGHNA and CDR2 YNFKEQ. The V end lost 4 bases, the J end lost 3 bases, and 12 bases lay between the germline ends. This chain's CDR3 is CASSPSRGYTEAFF. Written as DNA, the CDR3 is TGTGCCAGCAGCCCGTCAAGGGGTTACACTGAAGCTTTCTTT.

Many counts were recorded for this clonotype. The chain couples TRBV14 to TRBJ1-4; 7 bases match TRBD1. This CDR3 region has 16 residues. Per the germline V gene, CDR1 is SGHDN and CDR2 is FVKESK. J gave up 4 bases and V 4 bases, and 9 bases lay outside the gene matches. CDR3 sequence reads: CASSRSGTAFNEKLFF. CDR3 DNA sequence: TGTGCCAGCAGCCGATCGGGGACAGCCTTTAATGAAAAACTGTTTTTT.

This clonotype appeared many times. The chain has TRBV4-1 and TRBJ2-1; unclear D gene. The V gene's germline CDR1 is MGHRA and CDR2 YSYEKL. V was pared by 1 base and J by 7 bases, with 14 bases between. The CDR3 extends over 15 amino acids. CDR3 region: CASSQGPGGTNEQFF. The DNA of the CDR3 is TGCGCCAGCAGCCAAGGTCCGGGCGGAACTAATGAGCAGTTCTTC.

There are many counts of this clonotype. The chain is built from TRBV3-1 and TRBJ2-1; 7 nucleotides line up with TRBD1. V dropped 5 bases and J dropped 8; count of bases not matched to a gene: 3. Germline CDR1 is LGHDT and CDR2 is YNNKEL (reference sequence). The CDR3 spans 12 residues. The CDR3 protein is CASSDRVYEQFF. The CDR3 DNA sequence: TGTGCCAGCAGCGACAGGGTCTATGAGCAGTTCTTC.

This clonotype has ten or more counts. The V gene is TRBV29-1, the J gene TRBJ2-5, with 7 bases identical to TRBD2. This CDR3 has 15 residues. V lost 7 bases and J lost 2; bases outside the gene matches: 13. Per the germline V gene, CDR1 is SQVTM and CDR2 is ANQGSEA. CDR3 residues: CSAMLNPGLQETQYF. CDR3 coding DNA: TGCAGCGCCATGTTAAACCCGGGACTACAAGAGACCCAGTACTTC.

This clonotype was seen ten or more times. The J gene is TRBJ2-1, the V gene TRBV5-5; 9 positions match TRBD1. Unmatched junction bases numbered 17, after V lost 6 bases and J lost 7 bases. Germline V gives CDR1 SGHKS, CDR2 YYEKEE (reference sequence). The CDR3 loop spans 17 amino acids. CDR3 protein: CASTHFAGQGMTNEQFF. DNA for the CDR3: TGTGCCAGCACCCATTTCGCGGGACAGGGAATGACGAATGAGCAGTTCTTC.

Comments on this clonotype: A much more abundant neighbour one base away suggests this may be a read error. The CDR3 DNA reads as TGTGCCAGCAGTTCGGCAGGGCAAGCGCAGTACTTC. Translating gives CASSSAGQAQYF. This chain uses TRBV12-3 or TRBV12-4 with TRBJ2-7; D possibly corresponds to TRBD1 (5 bases). The CDR3 is 12 amino acids. Trimming cost V 4 bases and J 9 bases, with 13 bases left between them.

The chain has TRBV7-9 and TRBJ1-2; D is unclear. V was pared by 8 bases and J by 0 bases, with 16 bases between. From germline, CDR1 is SEHNR and CDR2 FQNEAQ (reference sequence). The CDR3 loop spans 15 amino acids. The CDR3 coding sequence is TGTGCCAGCGGCCCCGGGCTCCGGCCTAACTATGGCTACACCTTC. It codes for CASGPGLRPNYGYTF.

This clonotype was detected many times. The chain is built from TRBV7-2 and TRBJ2-3, with 8 positions matching TRBD2. The J segment lost 3 bases and the V segment lost 4 bases, leaving 6 bases of the junction unmatched. The CDR3 contains 15 residues. CDR1 is SGHTA, CDR2 FQGNSA, per germline. CDR3 nucleotides: TGTGCCAGCAGCTCAGCGGGAGTTCGGACAGATACGCAGTATTTT. This encodes CASSSAGVRTDTQYF.

The V call is TRBV4-3, the J call TRBJ2-2; no firm D call. The CDR3 length is 14 residues. The ends were cut back, 3 bases at V and 4 bases at J, with 9 bases in the middle. The germline CDR1 and CDR2 sequences are LGHNA and YSLEER. The DNA for the CDR3 is TGCGCCAGCAGCCAGTTGGTCCTCACCGGGGAGCTGTTTTTT. It is translated as CASSQLVLTGELFF.

This clonotype was seen at least ten times. The chain is built from TRBV12-3 or TRBV12-4 and TRBJ2-7; D call uncertain. The CDR3 length is 13 residues. V was cut by 1 base and J by 7 bases, with 11 bases left in between. The chain's CDR3 is CASSLVTSREQYF. The CDR3 nucleotides read TGTGCCAGCAGTTTAGTAACCTCCCGTGAGCAGTACTTC.

At least ten counts were recorded for this clonotype. One end of the junction fails to match germline, which may point to a read error. The chain links TRBV6-5 to TRBJ1-1; possible D gene TRBD1, 6 bases. The length of the CDR3 is 13 residues. Germline lookup yields CDR1 MNHEY and CDR2 SVGAGI. The CDR3 loop reads CASSYSIQGGFLW. In nucleotides, the CDR3 is TGTGCCAGCAGTTACTCGATACAGGGAGGCTTTCTCTGG.

This clonotype was counted at least ten times. The rearrangement joins TRBV5-1 to TRBJ2-5; unclear D gene. Trimming took 1 base from V and 7 from J, leaving 5 bases between them. The V gene's germline CDR1 is SGHRS and CDR2 YFSETQ. The length of the CDR3 is 11 residues. The CDR3 region is CASSLSATQYF. DNA for the CDR3: TGCGCCAGCAGCTTGTCGGCGACCCAGTACTTC.

The J gene is TRBJ2-3, the V gene TRBV12-3 or TRBV12-4, with D tentatively TRBD1 (5 bases). Trimming shortened V by 5 bases and J by 1 base, and 16 bases separated the two germline ends. The CDR3 sequence is 16 residues long. The CDR3, as DNA: TGTGCCAGCAGTACCACCAGGGTTGGGGGCACAGATACGCAGTATTTT. Translated, it gives CASSTTRVGGTDTQYF.

This chain connects TRBV19 to TRBJ2-1; 7 bases are a match to TRBD1. J gave up 2 bases and V 5 bases, and 9 bases lay outside the gene matches. The CDR3 sequence is 16 residues long. Germline V gene data show CDR1 as LNHDA and CDR2 as SQIVND (reference sequence). In DNA, the CDR3 is TGTGCCAGTAGTGTCAACAGGGGACAACCCTACAATGAGCAGTTCTTC. Amino acid sequence: CASSVNRGQPYNEQFF. Full variable domain (rest looked up from reference TRBV19 and TRBJ2-1): DGGITQSPKYLFRKEGQNVTLSCEQNLNHDAMYWYRQDPGQGLRLIYYSQIVNDFQKGDIAEGYSVSREKKESFPLTVTSAQKNPTAFYLCASSVNRGQPYNEQFFGPGTRLTVL.

This clonotype was picked up a small number of times. The chain links TRBV12-3 or TRBV12-4 to TRBJ2-5; D not certain. CDR3 length equals 13 residues. V was cut by 3 bases and J by 2 bases, with 7 bases left in between. The CDR3 coding sequence is TGTGCCAGCAGTTTTCAAACGCAAGAGACCCAGTACTTC. It codes for CASSFQTQETQYF.

The V call is TRBV4-3, the J call TRBJ1-2, with D unclear. V lost 0 bases and J 8 bases, leaving 13 bases between the germline ends. CDR1 LGHNA and CDR2 YSLEER come from the germline V gene. The CDR3 runs to 14 residues. The CDR3 DNA is TGCGCCAGCAGCCAAGATCGAGGAGGGCTGGGCTACACCTTC. It codes for CASSQDRGGLGYTF.

This clonotype has ten or more counts. The rearrangement uses TRBV7-6 and TRBJ1-4; no clear D gene. This CDR3 is 12 amino acids long. Trimming took off 2 bases at V and 6 bases at J, with 4 bases between the two ends. Germline assignment: CDR1 SGHVS and CDR2 FNYEAQ. This CDR3 is CASSLPYEKLFF. The CDR3 DNA reads as TGTGCCAGCAGCTTACCGTATGAAAAACTGTTTTTT.

The rearrangement joins TRBV7-3 to TRBJ2-1; the D is unclear. The CDR3 contains 13 residues. CDR1 is SGHTA, CDR2 FQGTGA, per germline. V was clipped by 3 bases and J by 3 bases, with 6 bases between them. CDR3 sequence reads: CASSFTDYNEQFF. For the CDR3, the DNA is TGTGCCAGCAGCTTTACAGACTACAATGAGCAGTTCTTC.

The chain has TRBV7-9 and TRBJ2-3; perhaps D is TRBD1 or TRBD2 (6 bases each). Trimming stripped 5 bases from V and 6 bases from J, with 21 bases between. The CDR3 runs 16 residues. Per the germline V gene, CDR1 is SEHNR and CDR2 is FQNEAQ (reference sequence). The CDR3 protein is CASSRTVGGTSDTQYF. CDR3 nucleotides: TGTGCCAGCAGCCGGACAGTAGGCGGGACCAGTGATACGCAGTATTTT.

V usage is TRBV5-1 and J usage is TRBJ2-1; 7 nucleotides match TRBD2. V lost 0 bases, J lost 7 bases, and 10 bases stayed unmatched. CDR3 length equals 16 residues. CDR1 and CDR2 (germline): SGHRS, YFSETQ. The CDR3 loop reads CASSLAGGGSRNEQFF. The DNA for the CDR3 is TGCGCCAGCAGCTTGGCCGGTGGCGGGAGTCGGAATGAGCAGTTCTTC.

This clonotype was recorded many times. The chain couples TRBV6-5 to TRBJ2-2, with D perhaps matching TRBD2 (5 bases). The CDR3 contains 15 residues. V lost 0 bases and J lost 10, with 15 bases in between. CDR1 is MNHEY and CDR2 is SVGAGI in the germline V gene. CDR3 bases: TGTGCCAGCAGTTACTCAGCGGATGGGCGGTCGGAGCTGTTTTTT. Translated, it gives CASSYSADGRSELFF.